The clone carrying this T cell receptor beta chain was picked up a small number of times. The data derive from a study of T-cell reconstitution after alpha-beta-depleted transplantation in children. The trim removed 5 bases at V and 3 bases at J, leaving 9 bases unmatched. Germline V gene data show CDR1 as ENHRY and CDR2 as SYGVKD. This CDR3 has 15 residues. The TCRbeta library was prepared with unique molecular identifiers. MiXCR, applied by TCRdb to the PCR reads, yields one record per CDR3 protein. The sample carries fewer than 250,000 distinct CDR3 sequences, 17% recorded once. The rearrangement uses TRBV10-3 and TRBJ1-1; TRBD1 matches at 7 bases. The source material was PBMCs, mostly from graft donor cells, sampled 360 days after TCRalphabeta/CD19-depleted stem cell transplant. This sequence originates from a male patient between 2 and 10 years old who had a stem cell transplant for acute lymphoblastic leukemia, so the T cells may come from the graft donor. CDR3 loop: CAISTRQGSDTEAFF. The CDR3 region has the DNA TGTGCCATCAGTACTAGACAGGGCAGTGACACTGAAGCTTTCTTT.